This entry describes one T cell receptor beta chain. Unique molecular identifiers were used to barcode this TCRbeta library. In TCRdb, the PCR reads were re-called with MiXCR into one record per CDR3 protein. Altogether nearly 550,000 distinct CDR3 sequences are present, 15% to 20% being singletons, with the ten largest covering around 3.3%. These data originate in a study of T-cell reconstitution after alpha-beta-depleted transplantation in children. The sequence derives from a human donor who donated a stem cell graft to a child with acute lymphoblastic leukemia. Sequencing was performed on PBMCs from the stem cell graft donor, taken from the stem cell graft.

The CDR3 DNA sequence: TGCAGCGTTGAAGCCCTAGCGGGTTCTGAGCAGTTCTTC. This sequence encodes CSVEALAGSEQFF. The chain uses TRBV29-1 and TRBJ2-1; 8 nucleotides align to TRBD2. CDR3 length: 13 residues. The junction had 5 bases not matched to a gene; V was cut back by 1 base and J by 9 bases. CDR1 is SQVTM and CDR2 is ANQGSEA in the germline V gene.